This is a list of T cell receptor beta chains from one sample in a study of T cell repertoires in cytomegalovirus infection. TCRdb reanalysed the reads using MiXCR and keeps one entry per CDR3 protein. The table lists 160,000 or so distinct CDR3 sequences, over 15% of them singletons. The specimen sequenced was CD8+ T cells from PBMCs. The receptors shown here come from a human donor in good health (CMV status not recorded). Some clones in this sample may be carry-over from other donors' samples. Both conserved end residues are part of each CDR3. Clone size is shown for a subset of rows, as once, few, many or a class of expanded clone.

CASSPTLGLDEKLFF . TRBV7-2 15 TRBJ1-4
CASSPHGTGNNQPQHF many TRBV7-2 16 TRBJ1-5
CASSGGGGNEQFF . TRBV28 13 TRBJ2-1
CASSLDGLAGVDEQYF few TRBV7-2 16 TRBJ2-7
CAISEPGRTSGYNEQFF many TRBV10-3 17 TRBJ2-1
CASSYHREVTDTQYF . TRBV5-1 15 TRBJ2-3
CASRGGLAGDKGEQFF . TRBV6-2/TRBV6-3 16 TRBJ2-1
CSVGGWGSPLHF . TRBV20-1 12 TRBJ1-6
CSARESTGGHEQFF . TRBV20-1 14 TRBJ2-1
CSARLAGDLSLQSQYF once TRBV20-1 16 TRBJ2-4
CASFGTGELFF few TRBV28 11 TRBJ2-2
CASRAEGYSGNTIYF . TRBV28 15 TRBJ1-3
CASSLAIGPTSGYSYEQYF few TRBV5-4 19 TRBJ2-7
CATYDRAASHTEAFF few TRBV19 15 TRBJ1-1
CASSPALLGNTIYF few TRBV9 14 TRBJ1-3
CASSPTVPYQETQYF few TRBV7-9 15 TRBJ2-5
CASSPEVAVDTQYF few TRBV27 14 TRBJ2-3
CASSSRAFEQYF many TRBV7-8 12 TRBJ2-7
CASSQEPSGIRDEQFF few TRBV4-1 16 TRBJ2-1
CASSKGTGELFF . TRBV11-2 12 TRBJ2-2
CASSLGPPDGIGNEQFF few TRBV7-2 17 TRBJ2-1
CASSLAEGQGSYEQYF few TRBV7-8 16 TRBJ2-7
CSARPTVTPSGPSYNEQFF few TRBV20-1 19 TRBJ2-1
CASSDPGLAGGPSRNEQFF . TRBV6-2/TRBV6-3 19 TRBJ2-1
CASSQVRDTSYEQYF . TRBV4-1 15 TRBJ2-7
CASSQVQIGNGGTEAFF . TRBV4-2 17 TRBJ1-1
CASSFTGEGYEQYF few TRBV7-9 14 TRBJ2-7
CASSDALRGTKHQETQYF few TRBV7-2 18 TRBJ2-5
CASSPGLAGGPGDTQYF many TRBV7-2 17 TRBJ2-3
CASSYGLGGFRQEIQYF . TRBV28 17 TRBJ2-5
CASNLGQGRGYTF few TRBV7-9 13 TRBJ1-2
CASSLELPSSYEQYF few TRBV7-8 15 TRBJ2-7
CASSLTGPNNEQFF . TRBV11-1 14 TRBJ2-1
CASSPLTSGGATGELFF . TRBV7-2 17 TRBJ2-2
CAGSLRTGSSYEQYF . TRBV12-3/TRBV12-4 15 TRBJ2-7
CASRPGSTYEQYF few TRBV14 13 TRBJ2-7
CASSPLASGGAWTGELFF . TRBV7-6 18 TRBJ2-2
CASSSQGDEQFF . TRBV27 12 TRBJ2-1
CASNPERRSSTDTQYF few TRBV19 16 TRBJ2-3